This is a list of T cell receptor beta chains from one sample in a study of vaccination effects on CD4 cells after COVID-19. Their antigens remain unidentified. Assay used: immunoSEQ multiplex PCR; TCRdb lists only in-frame clones, some missing. The table has 73,000 or so clones, more than 60% seen once; the top ten hold about 11%. Material: CD4+ T cells from PBMCs cultured with SARS-CoV-2 spike peptides, obtained before COVID-19 vaccination. Receptor source: a human donor who received a COVID-19 vaccine. Each CDR3 is given with its conserved first and last residue. A D gene is named only where the DNA matches it firmly. The size field is filled for only some rows; it gives once, few, many or a size class.

d_call clone_size j_call v_call cdr3_nt cdr3_aa
NA NA TRBJ2-5 TRBV2 TGTGCCAGCCCAACTAACAGGGAGGGACTCCAAGAGACCCAGTACTTC CASPTNREGLQETQYF
NA NA TRBJ2-6 TRBV6-2/TRBV6-3 TGTGCCAGCAGTTACCTCCGGGACAACTCTGGGGCCAACGTCCTGACTTTC CASSYLRDNSGANVLTF
NA once TRBJ2-5 TRBV27 TGTGCCAGCAGTTACTCGATTGACAGTCAAGAGACCCAGTACTTC CASSYSIDSQETQYF
NA NA TRBJ1-1 TRBV19 TGTGCCAGTAGTATAATCACAATCAGGGGATCTGCGCGGACTGAAGCTTTCTTT CASSIITIRGSARTEAFF
TRBD1 NA TRBJ2-1 TRBV19 TGTGCCAGTAGTATCTTAACAGGGGCGCGGAATGAGCAGTTCTTC CASSILTGARNEQFF
NA NA TRBJ1-6 TRBV3-1/TRBV3-2 TGTGCCAGCAGCCAAGATGCAGACACCTATAATTCACCCCTCCACTTT CASSQDADTYNSPLHF
TRBD1 NA TRBJ1-3 TRBV14 TGTGCCAGCAGTCCCGGGACAGGGGGCTTACACTCTGGAAACACCATATATTTT CASSPGTGGLHSGNTIYF
NA NA TRBJ2-3 TRBV5-1 TGCGCCAGCAGGAAAGAGTACAGGACAGATACGCAGTATTTT CASRKEYRTDTQYF
NA NA TRBJ1-3 TRBV6-1 TGTGCCAGCAGTGAGGGAATGGGAAACACCATATATTTT CASSEGMGNTIYF
TRBD1 NA TRBJ1-1 TRBV24-1 TGTGCCACCAGTGATTTGCAGGGACAGGGGCCCAACATGAACACTGAAGCTTTCTTT CATSDLQGQGPNMNTEAFF
TRBD1 NA TRBJ1-4 TRBV6-6 TGTGCCAGCAGTTCAACAACCGGGACAGGAAAAGAAAAACTGTTTTTT CASSSTTGTGKEKLFF
NA few TRBJ1-5 TRBV19 TGTGCCAGTAGCCAGGGACCGCAGCCCCAGCATTTT CASSQGPQPQHF
NA NA TRBJ2-3 TRBV18 TGTGCCAGCTCACGACAGGGTTTAGCGGGGTTGGATACGCAGTATTTT CASSRQGLAGLDTQYF
NA NA TRBJ1-4 TRBV4-3 TGCGCCAGCAGCCAATTCCCCGGGGGAAATGAAAAACTGTTTTTT CASSQFPGGNEKLFF
NA NA TRBJ2-3 TRBV24-1 TGTGCCACCAGTGATGCACGGGCCGGCTACACAGATACGCAGTATTTT CATSDARAGYTDTQYF
TRBD1 few TRBJ1-5 TRBV19 TGTGCCAGTAGACCCCGGACAGGGGGCGGCAATCAGCCCCAGCATTTT CASRPRTGGGNQPQHF
NA few TRBJ1-5 TRBV7-3 TGTGCCAGCAGCTTAGCGACCAAGAAATATAGCAATCAGCCCCAGCATTTT CASSLATKKYSNQPQHF
NA NA TRBJ2-5 TRBV5-1 TGCGCCAGCAGCCTACAGGGAGAGGAGACCCAGTACTTC CASSLQGEETQYF
NA NA TRBJ1-1 TRBV5-1 TGCGCCAGCAGCTTGAGGAATAATGTGAACACTGAAGCTTTCTTT CASSLRNNVNTEAFF
TRBD2 NA TRBJ2-3 TRBV7-3 TGTGCCAGCAGTATTAGTCCGGGACTAGCACAAGATACGCAGTATTTT CASSISPGLAQDTQYF
NA few TRBJ1-1 TRBV5-1 TGCGCCAGCAGCTTGGTTGAATCCACTGAAGCTTTCTTT CASSLVESTEAFF
TRBD2 NA TRBJ2-3 TRBV9 TGTGCCAGCAGCGAGGAGGCCCTAGCGGGCACAGATACGCAGTATTTT CASSEEALAGTDTQYF
NA NA TRBJ2-5 TRBV30 TGTGCCTGGAGTGTAGGTGGAGAGACCCAGTACTTC CAWSVGGETQYF
NA once TRBJ1-4 TRBV9 TGTGCCAGCAGCGTACAAGGTTCAACTAATGAAAAACTGTTTTTT CASSVQGSTNEKLFF
NA few TRBJ2-2 TRBV5-1 TGCGCCAGCAGCTTGGCGGGAAGGACCGGGGAGCTGTTTTTT CASSLAGRTGELFF
NA NA TRBJ2-5 TRBV5-1 TGCGCCAGCAGCTTACAGACGCTACAAGAGACCCAGTACTTC CASSLQTLQETQYF
NA NA TRBJ1-2 TRBV28 TGTGCCAGCAGGCTCATGGGTCACGACTATGGCTACACCTTC CASRLMGHDYGYTF